This T cell receptor (beta chain) was retrieved from a study of blood T cell repertoires in COVID-19. Trimming removed 1 base at V and 1 base at J, with 12 bases between. CDR3 length: 16 amino acids. Germline CDR1 MNHNS, CDR2 SASEGT. Repertoires were generated with immunoSEQ multiplex PCR, while TCRdb's copy carries only in-frame clones and drops some. The sample has 200,000 to 250,000 clones; 85% to 90% are singletons. This receptor was taken from a man aged 35 to 55 who had recovered from COVID-19. The rearrangement uses TRBV6-1 and TRBJ2-3, with D maybe TRBD1 (5 bases). Sequences were obtained from PBMCs or T cells enriched from blood (not recorded which). CDR3 loop: CASSEGADTGTDTQYF. As DNA, the CDR3 is TGTGCCAGCAGTGAAGGGGCGGACACCGGCACAGATACGCAGTATTTT.